The 20 T cell receptor beta chains below come from one sample, sequenced in a study of T-cell reconstitution after alpha-beta-depleted transplantation in children. Unique molecular identifiers were used in preparing the TCRbeta library. TCRdb recomputed calls from the PCR reads with MiXCR, one row per CDR3 protein. The top ten clones hold approximately 2.4% of a sample with 230,000 or so distinct CDR3 sequences, around 12% of them seen once. The sequencing used PBMCs from the stem cell graft donor, collected from the stem cell graft. These receptors originate from a human donor who donated a stem cell graft to a child with acute lymphoblastic leukemia.

This clonotype was seen at least ten times. The CDR3 spells CASSVEGSGANVLTF. DNA of the CDR3: TGTGCCAGCAGCGTAGAAGGATCTGGGGCCAACGTCCTGACTTTC. The J gene is TRBJ2-6, the V gene TRBV9; D unresolved. The CDR3 is made up of 15 amino acids. Germline CDR1 and CDR2: SGDLS and YYNGEE. The V gene lost 0 bases and the J gene lost 1 base, with 5 bases spanning the gap.

In nucleotides, the CDR3 is TGTGCCAGCAGCTTAAGTAATTACGAGCAGTACTTC. The encoded protein is CASSLSNYEQYF. The rearrangement links TRBV7-2 to TRBJ2-7; no firm D call. The ends were cut back, 2 bases at V and 4 bases at J, with 6 bases in the middle. Germline V gives CDR1 SGHTA, CDR2 FQGNSA. This CDR3 has 12 amino acids.

In its sample, this clonotype was seen many times. The V call is TRBV4-3, the J call TRBJ2-7, with 7 bases lining up with TRBD1. Trimming at V came to 3 bases and at J to 3 bases, leaving 5 bases not matched to a gene. Germline loops: CDR1 LGHNA, CDR2 YSLEER. CDR3 size: 14 residues. The chain's CDR3 is CASSQGTGVYEQYF. As DNA, the CDR3 is TGCGCCAGCAGCCAGGGAACAGGGGTCTACGAGCAGTACTTC.

This clonotype was observed a few times. The gene calls are TRBV6-1 and TRBJ2-7; D is undetermined. Germline V lookup: CDR1 MNHNS, CDR2 SASEGT. V lost 2 bases and J 4 bases, leaving 12 bases between the germline ends. The CDR3 contains 14 residues. The CDR3 loop is CASSELQEHYEQYF. In DNA form, the CDR3 reads TGTGCCAGCAGTGAACTGCAGGAGCATTACGAGCAGTACTTC.

There are a few counts of this clonotype. The V and J genes are TRBV12-3 or TRBV12-4 and TRBJ1-5; 8 bases map to TRBD1. The V gene end was trimmed by 8 bases and the J gene end by 1 base; junction bases not matched to a gene: 13. The length of the CDR3 is 17 residues. CDR3 protein: CASSRQGPTDSNQPQHF. In nucleotides, the CDR3 is TGTGCCAGCTCCCGACAGGGGCCCACGGACAGCAATCAGCCCCAGCATTTT.

This clonotype occurred many times. J is TRBJ2-3 and V is TRBV6-2 or TRBV6-3, with D perhaps being TRBD1 or TRBD2 (5 bases each). Germline CDR1 and CDR2: MNHEY and SVGEGT. The CDR3 is made up of 15 amino acids. Trimming cost V 2 bases and J 3 bases, with 12 bases left between them. CDR3 sequence reads: CASSYPRGETDTQYF. In DNA, the CDR3 is TGTGCCAGCAGTTACCCGAGAGGGGAAACAGATACGCAGTATTTT.

This clonotype occurred many times. The rearrangement joins TRBV28 to TRBJ2-3; D may be TRBD1 (6 bases). CDR1 is MDHEN and CDR2 is SYDVKM in the germline V gene. This CDR3 has 14 amino acids. V was trimmed by 6 bases and J by 3 bases, leaving 13 bases between them. Here the CDR3 DNA reads TGTGCCAGCAGCCGGGACACATTAACAGATACGCAGTATTTT. Translated, it gives CASSRDTLTDTQYF. Drawing the rest from reference TRBV28 and TRBJ2-3, the complete variable domain is DVKVTQSSRYLVKRTGEKVFLECVQDMDHENMFWYRQDPGLGLRLIYFSYDVKMKEKGDIPEGYSVSREKKERFSLILESASTNQTSMYLCASSRDTLTDTQYFGPGTRLTVL.

The table lists this clonotype with many counts. The gene calls are TRBV2 and TRBJ1-6; D ambiguous. Trimming removed 6 bases at V and 8 bases at J, with 17 bases between. CDR1 is SNHLY, CDR2 FYNNEI, per germline. The CDR3 runs 15 residues. Here the CDR3 reads CASRDGPRRDSPLHF. The CDR3 bases are TGTGCCAGCAGGGATGGACCGCGAAGGGATTCACCCCTCCACTTT. Full variable domain (missing parts from reference TRBV2 and TRBJ1-6): EPEVTQTPSHQVTQMGQEVILRCVPISNHLYFYWYRQILGQKVEFLVSFYNNEISEKSEIFDDQFSVERPDGSNFTLKIRSTKLEDSAMYFCASRDGPRRDSPLHFGNGTRLTVT.

This clonotype was detected a few times. The chain links TRBV7-2 to TRBJ2-1; no firm D call. Trimming removed 3 bases at V and 3 bases at J, with 9 bases between. Germline assignment: CDR1 SGHTA and CDR2 FQGNSA. The CDR3 runs to 14 residues. The CDR3: CASSFPYLYNEQFF. For the CDR3, the DNA is TGTGCCAGCAGCTTCCCATACCTCTACAATGAGCAGTTCTTC.

This clonotype came up many times. J is TRBJ2-7 and V is TRBV25-1; D gene ambiguous. The CDR3 contains 13 residues. Germline V gene lookup returns CDR1 MGHDK and CDR2 SYGVNS. V lost 6 bases and J 1 base, leaving 10 bases between the germline ends. CDR3 region: CASSPGLSYEQYF. CDR3 bases: TGTGCCAGCAGCCCCGGCTTATCCTACGAGCAGTACTTC.

Ten or more counts support this clonotype. The chain has TRBV11-3 and TRBJ1-3, with 9 bases fitting TRBD1. J was trimmed by 1 base and V by 4 bases; bases with no gene match: 11. Germline CDR1 and CDR2: SGHNT and YENEEA. There are 18 residues in the CDR3. CDR3 region: CASSSIPGQGGSGNTIYF. CDR3 DNA sequence: TGTGCCAGCAGCTCAATCCCGGGACAGGGAGGGTCTGGAAACACCATATATTTT.

This clonotype showed up many times. The chain links TRBV2 to TRBJ2-5; TRBD1 agrees at 7 bases. Germline V gene data show CDR1 as SNHLY and CDR2 as FYNNEI. With V trimmed by 5 bases and J by 2 bases, 5 bases remained unmatched. This CDR3 is built from 14 residues. In nucleotides, the CDR3 is TGTGCCAGCAGTTACCCGGGACAGCAAGAGACCCAGTACTTC. This encodes CASSYPGQQETQYF.

In nucleotides, the CDR3 is TGCGCCAGCAGCTCCCGGACAGGGAGTACTGAAAAACTGTTTTTT. It translates to CASSSRTGSTEKLFF. The V call is TRBV5-1, the J call TRBJ1-4; 8 bases are a match to TRBD1. V was clipped by 3 bases and J by 7 bases; unmatched bases: 8. CDR1 SGHRS and CDR2 YFSETQ come from the germline V gene. The CDR3 totals 15 residues.

This clonotype was picked up many times. The V call is TRBV12-3 or TRBV12-4, the J call TRBJ2-1; 13 positions match TRBD2. The CDR3 extends over 15 amino acids. The V gene end was trimmed by 7 bases and the J gene end by 6 bases; junction bases not matched to a gene: 6. DNA for the CDR3: TGTGCCAGCACCCTACTAGCGGGAGGGCGCAATGAGCAGTTCTTC. Encoded protein: CASTLLAGGRNEQFF.

This clonotype was seen many times. The gene calls are TRBV9 and TRBJ1-2; no firm D call. Germline V gene lookup returns CDR1 SGDLS and CDR2 YYNGEE. Deletions cut 3 bases from V and 0 bases from J, with 12 bases between. CDR3 length: 15 residues. As DNA, the CDR3 is TGTGCCAGCAGCGCCCGATCATCCGCTAACTATGGCTACACCTTC. This sequence encodes CASSARSSANYGYTF.

This clonotype was detected many times. The V and J genes are TRBV27 and TRBJ2-7, with 9 nucleotides matching TRBD1. CDR3 size: 15 residues. Trimming took 5 bases from V and 2 from J; bases not matched to a gene: 7. Per the germline V gene, CDR1 is MNHEY and CDR2 is SMNVEV (reference sequence). The CDR3: CASSPRTGVPYEQYF. The CDR3 nucleotides read TGTGCCAGCAGTCCCCGGACAGGGGTTCCCTACGAGCAGTACTTC.

This clonotype came up a few times. V is TRBV5-1 and J is TRBJ1-3; no definite D call. The length of the CDR3 is 18 residues. Trimming took 4 bases from V and 0 from J, leaving 20 bases between them. CDR1 is SGHRS and CDR2 is YFSETQ in the germline V gene. The CDR3 spells CASSPLPGEPASGNTIYF. CDR3 DNA sequence: TGCGCCAGCAGCCCCCTTCCGGGAGAACCGGCCTCTGGAAACACCATATATTTT.

V gene TRBV20-1 combines with J gene TRBJ2-3, with D possibly being TRBD1 (5 bases). The CDR3 has 14 amino acids. With 5 bases removed from V and 1 base from J, the gap between germline ends came to 13 bases. CDR1 and CDR2 from the germline V gene are DFQATT and SNEGSKA (reference sequence). CDR3 sequence reads: CSALGPRGTDTQYF. The CDR3 nucleotides are TGCAGTGCTCTCGGGCCCAGGGGCACAGATACGCAGTATTTT.

The table lists this clonotype with many counts. The V and J genes are TRBV11-1 and TRBJ2-3, with D possibly being TRBD1 (6 bases). There are 19 residues in the CDR3. CDR1 and CDR2 (germline): SGHAT, FQDESV (reference sequence). The germline V and J ends were trimmed by 4 bases and 0 bases, with 23 bases remaining between them. CDR3 sequence (DNA): TGTGCCAGCAGCTCGGGAAGGGGGATCCCCCTTCCTAGCACAGATACGCAGTATTTT. This gives the protein CASSSGRGIPLPSTDTQYF.

In its sample, this clonotype was seen many times. The chain links TRBV28 to TRBJ2-7; 12 positions match TRBD2. The CDR3 runs 15 residues. Germline trimming cut 8 bases from V and 2 bases from J; bases unmatched to any gene: 7. Germline lookup yields CDR1 MDHEN and CDR2 SYDVKM. The CDR3 region is CASCLAGGGPYEQYF. The CDR3 region has the DNA TGTGCCAGCTGTCTAGCGGGAGGGGGACCCTACGAGCAGTACTTC.